This T cell receptor beta chain was captured in a study of untreated major depressive disorder. Overall study results and limits: Three preselected Vbeta families were the sole sequencing comparisons.

From thawed PBMCs, CD4+ T cells were purified by negative selection. The data were produced by immunoSEQ multiplex PCR, yet TCRdb's version contains in-frame clones alone and is incomplete. The sample carries about 21,000 clones, around nine tenths recorded once. Germline CDR1 is SEHNR and CDR2 is FQNEAQ (reference sequence). V lost 5 bases and J lost 7, with 11 bases in between. CDR3 size: 12 residues. Comments on this clone: What it binds is unknown.

The receptor's source is a woman in her forties in good health. The specimen sequenced was CD4+ T cells from PBMCs. The V call is TRBV7-9, the J call TRBJ1-2; D gene unclear. In nucleotides, the CDR3 is TGTGCCAGCAGCGAGGACGGAGTTGGCTACACCTTC. This gives the protein CASSEDGVGYTF.